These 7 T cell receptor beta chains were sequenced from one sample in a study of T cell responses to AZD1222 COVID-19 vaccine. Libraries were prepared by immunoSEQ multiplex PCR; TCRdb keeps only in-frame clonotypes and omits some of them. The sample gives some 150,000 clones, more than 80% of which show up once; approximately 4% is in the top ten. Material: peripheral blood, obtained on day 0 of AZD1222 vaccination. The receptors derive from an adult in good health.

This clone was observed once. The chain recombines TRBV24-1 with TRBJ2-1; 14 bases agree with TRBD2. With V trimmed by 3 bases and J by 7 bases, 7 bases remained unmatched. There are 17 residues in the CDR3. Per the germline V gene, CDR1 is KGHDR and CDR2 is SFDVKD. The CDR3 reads CATSDHRLAGGLNEQFF. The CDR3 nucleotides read TGTGCCACCAGTGATCATAGACTAGCGGGAGGGCTTAATGAGCAGTTCTTC.

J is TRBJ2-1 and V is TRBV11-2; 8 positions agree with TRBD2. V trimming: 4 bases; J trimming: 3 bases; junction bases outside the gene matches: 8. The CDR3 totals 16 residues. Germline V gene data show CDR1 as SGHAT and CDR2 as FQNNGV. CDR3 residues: CASSSALLAVYNEQFF. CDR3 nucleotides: TGTGCCAGCAGCTCGGCCCTACTAGCGGTCTACAATGAGCAGTTCTTC.

CDR3 DNA sequence: TGCAGTGCTAGTAGGCCTGGAGGTGGTGAGACCCAGTACTTC. It encodes CSASRPGGGETQYF. The chain is built from TRBV20-1 and TRBJ2-5; possible D gene TRBD2, 5 bases. Per germline, CDR1 DFQATT and CDR2 SNEGSKA (reference sequence). V lost 3 bases and J lost 5, with 16 bases in between. The CDR3 is 14 amino acids.

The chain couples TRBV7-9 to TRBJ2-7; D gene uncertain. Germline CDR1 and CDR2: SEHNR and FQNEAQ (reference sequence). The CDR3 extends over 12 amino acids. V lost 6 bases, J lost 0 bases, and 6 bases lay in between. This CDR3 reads CASRWDSYEQYF. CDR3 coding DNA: TGTGCCAGCAGATGGGACTCCTACGAGCAGTACTTC.

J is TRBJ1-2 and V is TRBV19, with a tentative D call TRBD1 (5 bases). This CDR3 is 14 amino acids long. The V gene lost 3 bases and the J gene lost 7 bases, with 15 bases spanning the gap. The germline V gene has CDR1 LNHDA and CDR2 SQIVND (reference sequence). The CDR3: CASSIPGRLGGYTF. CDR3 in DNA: TGTGCCAGTAGTATTCCGGGACGCCTGGGTGGCTACACCTTC.

The CDR3 loop is CASSRDSVGSGANVLTF. The CDR3, as DNA: TGTGCCAGTAGTAGGGACAGTGTGGGCTCTGGGGCCAACGTCCTGACTTTC. This chain uses TRBV19 with TRBJ2-6; 7 bases are a match to TRBD1. V lost 4 bases to trimming and J lost 0 bases; unmatched junction nucleotides: 6. This CDR3 is built from 17 residues. CDR1 and CDR2 (germline): LNHDA, SQIVND (reference sequence).

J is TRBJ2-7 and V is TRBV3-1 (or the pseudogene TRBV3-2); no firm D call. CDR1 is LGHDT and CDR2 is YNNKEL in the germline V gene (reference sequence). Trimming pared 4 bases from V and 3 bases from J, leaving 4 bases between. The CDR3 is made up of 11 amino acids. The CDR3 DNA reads TGTGCCAGCAGCCGTAGCTACGAGCAGTACTTC. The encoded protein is CASSRSYEQYF.